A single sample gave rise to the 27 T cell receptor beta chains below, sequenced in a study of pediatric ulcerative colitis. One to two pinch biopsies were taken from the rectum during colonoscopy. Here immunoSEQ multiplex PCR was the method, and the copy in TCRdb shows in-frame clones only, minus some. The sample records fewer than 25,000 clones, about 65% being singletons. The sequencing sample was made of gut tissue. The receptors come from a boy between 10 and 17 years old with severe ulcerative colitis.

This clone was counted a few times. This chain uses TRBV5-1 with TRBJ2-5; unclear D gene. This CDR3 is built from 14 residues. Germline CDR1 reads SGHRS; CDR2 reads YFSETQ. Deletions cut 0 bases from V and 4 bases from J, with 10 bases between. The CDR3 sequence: CASSLGPLAETQYF. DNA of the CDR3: TGCGCCAGCAGCTTGGGACCCTTAGCAGAGACCCAGTACTTC.

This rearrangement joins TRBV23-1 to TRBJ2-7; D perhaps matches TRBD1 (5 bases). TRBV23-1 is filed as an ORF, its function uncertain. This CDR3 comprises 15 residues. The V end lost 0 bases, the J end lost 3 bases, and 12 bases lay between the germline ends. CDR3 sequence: CASSQSRTLRYEQYF. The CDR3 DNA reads TGCGCCAGCAGTCAATCTCGGACACTCCGCTACGAGCAGTACTTC.

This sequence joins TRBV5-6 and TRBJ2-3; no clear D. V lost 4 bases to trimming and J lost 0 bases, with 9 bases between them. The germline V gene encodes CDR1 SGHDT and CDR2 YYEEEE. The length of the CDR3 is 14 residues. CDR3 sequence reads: CASSSTTSTDTQYF. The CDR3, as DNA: TGTGCCAGCAGCAGCACTACTAGCACAGATACGCAGTATTTT.

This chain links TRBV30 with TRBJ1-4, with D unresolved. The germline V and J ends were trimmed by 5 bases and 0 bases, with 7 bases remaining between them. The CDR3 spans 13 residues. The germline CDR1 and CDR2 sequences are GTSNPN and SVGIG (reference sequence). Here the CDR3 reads CAWQWTTNEKLFF. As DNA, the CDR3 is TGTGCCTGGCAATGGACAACTAATGAAAAACTGTTTTTT.

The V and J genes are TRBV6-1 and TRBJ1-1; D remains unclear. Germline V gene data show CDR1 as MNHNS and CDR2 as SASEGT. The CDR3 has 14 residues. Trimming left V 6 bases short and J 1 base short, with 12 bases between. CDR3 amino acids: CASSPQFGNTEAFF. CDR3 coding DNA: TGTGCCAGCAGCCCCCAATTCGGGAACACTGAAGCTTTCTTT.

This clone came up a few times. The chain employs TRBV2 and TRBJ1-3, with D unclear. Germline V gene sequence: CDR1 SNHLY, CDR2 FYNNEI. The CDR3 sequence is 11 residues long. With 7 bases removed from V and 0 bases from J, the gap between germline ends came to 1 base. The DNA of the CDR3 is TGTGCCAGCACCTCTGGAAACACCATATATTTT. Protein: CASTSGNTIYF.

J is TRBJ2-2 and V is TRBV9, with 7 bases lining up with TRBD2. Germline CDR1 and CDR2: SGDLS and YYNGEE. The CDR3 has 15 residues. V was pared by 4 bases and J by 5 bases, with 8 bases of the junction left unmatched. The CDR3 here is CASSTGGWDTGELFF. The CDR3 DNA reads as TGTGCCAGCAGCACCGGGGGGTGGGATACCGGGGAGCTGTTTTTT.

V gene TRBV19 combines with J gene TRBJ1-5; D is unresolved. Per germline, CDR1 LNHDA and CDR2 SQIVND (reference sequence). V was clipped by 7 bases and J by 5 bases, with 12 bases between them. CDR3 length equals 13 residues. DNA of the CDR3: TGTGCCAGTACCACTACAGCCGATCAGCCCCAGCATTTT. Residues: CASTTTADQPQHF.

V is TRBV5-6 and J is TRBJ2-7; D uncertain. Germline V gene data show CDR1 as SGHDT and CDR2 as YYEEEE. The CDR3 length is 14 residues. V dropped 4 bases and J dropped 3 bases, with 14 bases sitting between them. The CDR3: CASSRGVKGYEQYF. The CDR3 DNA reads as TGTGCCAGCAGCCGTGGGGTCAAGGGCTACGAGCAGTACTTC.

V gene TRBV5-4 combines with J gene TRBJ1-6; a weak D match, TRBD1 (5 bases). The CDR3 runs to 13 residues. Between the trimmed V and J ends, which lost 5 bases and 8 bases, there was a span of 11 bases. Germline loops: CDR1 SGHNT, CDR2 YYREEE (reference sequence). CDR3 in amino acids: CASSSLGDSPLHF. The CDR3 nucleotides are TGTGCCAGCAGTTCACTAGGGGATTCACCCCTCCACTTT. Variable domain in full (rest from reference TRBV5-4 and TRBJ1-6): ETGVTQSPTHLIKTRGQQVTLRCSSQSGHNTVSWYQQALGQGPQFIFQYYREEENGRGNFPPRFSGLQFPNYSSELNVNALELDDSALYLCASSSLGDSPLHFGNGTRLTVT.

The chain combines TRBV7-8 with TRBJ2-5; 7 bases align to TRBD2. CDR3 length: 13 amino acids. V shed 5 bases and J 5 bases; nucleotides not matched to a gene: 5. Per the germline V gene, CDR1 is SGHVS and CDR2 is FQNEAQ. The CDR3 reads CASSRGLVETQYF. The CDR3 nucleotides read TGTGCCAGCAGCCGAGGACTAGTGGAGACCCAGTACTTC.

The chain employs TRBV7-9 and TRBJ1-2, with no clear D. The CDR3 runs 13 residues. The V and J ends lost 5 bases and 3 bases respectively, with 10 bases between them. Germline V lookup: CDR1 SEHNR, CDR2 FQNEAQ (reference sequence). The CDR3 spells CASSLSADYGYTF. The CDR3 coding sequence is TGTGCCAGCAGCCTCAGTGCCGACTATGGCTACACCTTC.

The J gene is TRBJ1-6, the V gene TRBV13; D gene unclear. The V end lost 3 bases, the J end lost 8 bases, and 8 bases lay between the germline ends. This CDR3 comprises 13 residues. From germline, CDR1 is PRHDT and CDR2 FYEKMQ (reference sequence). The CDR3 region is CASSLGRYSPLHF. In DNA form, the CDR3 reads TGTGCCAGCAGCTTGGGTAGATATTCACCCCTCCACTTT. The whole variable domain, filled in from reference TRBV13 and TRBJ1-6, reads AAGVIQSPRHLIKEKRETATLKCYPIPRHDTVYWYQQGPGQDPQFLISFYEKMQSDKGSIPDRFSAQQFSDYHSELNMSSLELGDSALYFCASSLGRYSPLHFGNGTRLTVT.

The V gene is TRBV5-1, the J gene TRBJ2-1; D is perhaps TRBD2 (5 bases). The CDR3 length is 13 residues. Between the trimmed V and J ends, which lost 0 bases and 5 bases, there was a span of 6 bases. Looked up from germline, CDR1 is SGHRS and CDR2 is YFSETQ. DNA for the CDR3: TGCGCCAGCAGCTTGGGAGGGCACAATGAGCAGTTCTTC. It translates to CASSLGGHNEQFF.

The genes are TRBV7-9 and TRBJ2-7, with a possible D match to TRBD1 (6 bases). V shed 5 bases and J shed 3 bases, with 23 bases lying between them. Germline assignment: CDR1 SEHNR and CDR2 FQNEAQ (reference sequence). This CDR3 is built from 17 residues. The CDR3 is CASSAVQMKPGHYEQYF. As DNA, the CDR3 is TGTGCCAGCAGCGCAGTCCAAATGAAACCGGGACACTACGAGCAGTACTTC.

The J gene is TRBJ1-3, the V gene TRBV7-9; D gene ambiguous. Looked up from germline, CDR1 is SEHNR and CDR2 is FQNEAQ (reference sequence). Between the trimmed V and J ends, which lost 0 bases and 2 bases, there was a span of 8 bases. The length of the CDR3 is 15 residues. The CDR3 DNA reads TGTGCCAGCAGCTTAGCCGCGCTAACTGGAAACACCATATATTTT. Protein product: CASSLAALTGNTIYF. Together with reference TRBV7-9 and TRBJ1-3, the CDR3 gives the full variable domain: DTGVSQNPRHKITKRGQNVTFRCDPISEHNRLYWYRQTLGQGPEFLTYFQNEAQLEKSRLLSDRFSAERPKGSFSTLEIQRTEQGDSAMYLCASSLAALTGNTIYFGEGSWLTVV.

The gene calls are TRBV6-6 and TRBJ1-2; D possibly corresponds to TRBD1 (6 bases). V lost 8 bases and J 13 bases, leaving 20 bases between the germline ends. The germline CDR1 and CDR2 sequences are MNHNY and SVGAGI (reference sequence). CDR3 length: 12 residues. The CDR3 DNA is TGTGCCAGCGTGGCCGGGGGGCTAGGTTTCACCTTC. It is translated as CASVAGGLGFTF.

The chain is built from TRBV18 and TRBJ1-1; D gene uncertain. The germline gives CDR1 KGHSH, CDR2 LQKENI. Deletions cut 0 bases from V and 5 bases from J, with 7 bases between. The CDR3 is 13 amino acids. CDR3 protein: CASSPPTRTEAFF. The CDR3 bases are TGTGCCAGCTCACCACCTACACGAACTGAAGCTTTCTTT.

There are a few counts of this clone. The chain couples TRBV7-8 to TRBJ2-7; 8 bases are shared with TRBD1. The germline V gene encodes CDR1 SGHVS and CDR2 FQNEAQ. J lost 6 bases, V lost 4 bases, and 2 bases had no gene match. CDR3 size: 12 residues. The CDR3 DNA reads TGTGCCAGCAGCTCACAGGGGGGCGAGCAGTACTTC. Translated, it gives CASSSQGGEQYF.

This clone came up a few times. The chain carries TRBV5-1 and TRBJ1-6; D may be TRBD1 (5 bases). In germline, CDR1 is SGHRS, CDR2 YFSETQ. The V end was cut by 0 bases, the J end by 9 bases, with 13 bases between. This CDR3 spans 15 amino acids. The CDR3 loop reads CASSLDRGEGSPLHF. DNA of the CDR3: TGCGCCAGCAGCTTGGATAGGGGAGAGGGTTCACCCCTCCACTTT.

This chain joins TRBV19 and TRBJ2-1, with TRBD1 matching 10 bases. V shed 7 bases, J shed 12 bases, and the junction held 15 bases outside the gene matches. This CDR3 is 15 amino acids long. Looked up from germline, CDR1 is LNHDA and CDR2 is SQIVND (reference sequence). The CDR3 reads CASTITGQGSLGQFF. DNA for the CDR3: TGTGCCAGTACCATAACGGGACAGGGGTCCCTTGGGCAGTTCTTC.

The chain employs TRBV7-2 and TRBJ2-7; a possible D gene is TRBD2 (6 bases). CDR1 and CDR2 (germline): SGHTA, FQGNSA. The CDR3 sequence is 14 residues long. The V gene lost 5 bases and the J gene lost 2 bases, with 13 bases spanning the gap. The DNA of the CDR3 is TGTGCCAGCAGCCCGCCAGGCGGGGCCTACGAGCAGTACTTC. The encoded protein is CASSPPGGAYEQYF.

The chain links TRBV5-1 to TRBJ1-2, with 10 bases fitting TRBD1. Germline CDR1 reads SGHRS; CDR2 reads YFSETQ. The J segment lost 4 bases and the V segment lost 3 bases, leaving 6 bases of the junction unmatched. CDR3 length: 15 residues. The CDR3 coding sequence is TGCGCCAGCAGCTCCGGACAGGGGGGCGGCTATGGCTACACCTTC. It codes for CASSSGQGGGYGYTF.

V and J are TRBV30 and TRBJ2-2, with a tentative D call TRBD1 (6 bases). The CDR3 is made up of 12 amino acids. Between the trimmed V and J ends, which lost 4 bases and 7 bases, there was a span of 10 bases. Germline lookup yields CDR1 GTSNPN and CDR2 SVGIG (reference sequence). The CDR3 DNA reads TGTGCCTGGAACAGGGTTAACGGGGAGCTGTTTTTT. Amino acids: CAWNRVNGELFF.

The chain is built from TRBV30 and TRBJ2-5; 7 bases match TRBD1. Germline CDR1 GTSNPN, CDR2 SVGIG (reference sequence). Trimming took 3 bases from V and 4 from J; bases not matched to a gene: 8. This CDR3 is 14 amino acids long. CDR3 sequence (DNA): TGTGCCTGGAGCAGGGGGTCTGATGGAGAGACCCAGTACTTC. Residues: CAWSRGSDGETQYF.

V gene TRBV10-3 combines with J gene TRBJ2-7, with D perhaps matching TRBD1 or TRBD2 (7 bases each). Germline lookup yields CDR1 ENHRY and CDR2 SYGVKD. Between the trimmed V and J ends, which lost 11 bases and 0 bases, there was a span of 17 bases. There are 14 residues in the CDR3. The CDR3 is CASRGGANSYEQYF. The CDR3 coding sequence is TGTGCCTCCAGGGGGGGCGCTAACTCCTACGAGCAGTACTTC.

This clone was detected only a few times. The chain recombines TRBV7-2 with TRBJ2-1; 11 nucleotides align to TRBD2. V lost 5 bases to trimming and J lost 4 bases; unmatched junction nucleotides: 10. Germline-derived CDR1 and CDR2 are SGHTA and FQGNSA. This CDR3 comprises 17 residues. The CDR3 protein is CASSVSGGAVGYNEQFF. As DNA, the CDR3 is TGTGCCAGCAGCGTTAGCGGGGGGGCCGTCGGGTACAATGAGCAGTTCTTC.